The 28 T cell receptor beta chains presented below share a single source sample, sequenced in a study of cytomegalovirus exposure and HLA in healthy donors. PCR used 60 Vbeta primers and 13 Jbeta primers. The table came from immunoSEQ multiplex PCR; TCRdb's copy has only in-frame clones and leaves some out. The sample consists of 150,000 to 200,000 clones, roughly 86% of them appearing once. The specimen sequenced was PBMCs. The source is a woman between 18 and 29 years old in good health and CMV-seronegative.

The rearrangement links TRBV7-9 to TRBJ2-6; 7 bases are a match to TRBD1. The CDR3 runs 16 residues. The germline gives CDR1 SEHNR, CDR2 FQNEAQ (reference sequence). V dropped 4 bases and J dropped 3; count of bases not matched to a gene: 6. This CDR3 reads CASSSLAGGGANVLTF. CDR3 coding DNA: TGTGCCAGCAGCTCCCTTGCAGGGGGTGGGGCCAACGTCCTGACTTTC.

A remark on this clone: Other DNA variants within this sample encode the same CDR3. V and J are TRBV21-1 and TRBJ2-3; no DNA check was done on the table's D call, TRBD1. TRBV21-1 is termed a pseudogene. There are 16 residues in the CDR3. The CDR3 nucleotides read TGTGCCAGCAGCAAAGAAGCCTCAGGGGGCACAGATACGCAGTATTTT. This translates into CASSKEASGGTDTQYF.

The chain combines TRBV28 with TRBJ2-7, with TRBD1 identical over 7 bases. The CDR3 spans 15 residues. Germline V gene lookup returns CDR1 MDHEN and CDR2 SYDVKM. J gave up 0 bases and V 5 bases, and 7 bases lay outside the gene matches. DNA of the CDR3: TGTGCCAGCAGTGCAACAGGGGCGAGCTCCTACGAGCAGTACTTC. Protein product: CASSATGASSYEQYF.

The chain carries TRBV27 and TRBJ2-1; the match to TRBD2 covers 12 bases. Trimming at V came to 7 bases and at J to 7 bases, leaving 11 bases not matched to a gene. This CDR3 spans 16 amino acids. The germline V gene encodes CDR1 MNHEY and CDR2 SMNVEV (reference sequence). The CDR3 protein is CASITLAGGSRNEQFF. In DNA form, the CDR3 reads TGTGCCAGCATCACACTAGCGGGAGGATCTCGGAATGAGCAGTTCTTC.

This rearrangement joins TRBV10-3 to TRBJ2-1; 11 bases fit TRBD2. Germline trimming cut 0 bases from V and 8 bases from J; bases unmatched to any gene: 3. Germline CDR1 and CDR2: ENHRY and SYGVKD. This CDR3 is 15 amino acids long. The CDR3: CAISESASGGYEQFF. CDR3 bases: TGTGCCATCAGTGAGTCGGCTAGCGGGGGGTATGAGCAGTTCTTC.

The chain links TRBV30 to TRBJ1-4; no firm D call. Trimming removed 2 bases at V and 4 bases at J, with 17 bases between. The CDR3 consists of 16 residues. In germline, CDR1 is GTSNPN, CDR2 SVGIG (reference sequence). CDR3 in DNA: TGTGCCTGGAGTCCTCGGGATGGGGTCGATAATGAAAAACTGTTTTTT. Translated, it gives CAWSPRDGVDNEKLFF.

This clone was seen a single time. This rearrangement joins TRBV11-3 to TRBJ2-3; 8 positions agree with TRBD2. Per the germline V gene, CDR1 is SGHNT and CDR2 is YENEEA. J lost 2 bases, V lost 8 bases, and 6 bases had no gene match. This CDR3 spans 14 amino acids. DNA for the CDR3: TGTGCCAGCCAGCCGGGAGGGCCCACAGATACGCAGTATTTT. Translated, it gives CASQPGGPTDTQYF.

The V gene is TRBV4-2, the J gene TRBJ2-7, with D perhaps TRBD1 (6 bases). This CDR3 has 14 amino acids. From germline, CDR1 is LGHNA and CDR2 YNFKEQ. V dropped 3 bases and J dropped 1 base, with 10 bases sitting between them. The CDR3 DNA is TGTGCCAGCAGCCACGACAGGTCTTCCTACGAGCAGTACTTC. Protein product: CASSHDRSSYEQYF.

The chain links TRBV10-2 to TRBJ2-1; TRBD2 matches at 9 bases. This CDR3 is built from 14 residues. The germline CDR1 and CDR2 sequences are WSHSY and SAAADI. J was trimmed by 7 bases and V by 8 bases; bases with no gene match: 9. The CDR3 reads CASGMRGGQNEQFF. The CDR3 DNA is TGCGCCAGCGGGATGCGGGGGGGCCAAAATGAGCAGTTCTTC.

The J gene is TRBJ2-3, the V gene TRBV5-4; 7 positions agree with TRBD2. The ends lost 4 bases at V and 2 bases at J; junction bases unmatched: 7. This CDR3 region has 15 residues. CDR1 and CDR2 (germline): SGHNT, YYREEE (reference sequence). CDR3 sequence (DNA): TGTGCCAGCAGCCCCAGCAGCGGGATCACAGATACGCAGTATTTT. It translates to CASSPSSGITDTQYF.

The gene calls are TRBV5-4 and TRBJ2-7; 8 bases line up with TRBD2. The CDR3 is 16 amino acids. Germline CDR1 and CDR2: SGHNT and YYREEE (reference sequence). With 3 bases clipped from V and 2 bases from J, the junction kept 10 bases outside the gene matches. CDR3 nucleotide sequence: TGTGCCAGCAGCTCGCGAACTAGCGGAGGGGCCTACGAGCAGTACTTC. Translation: CASSSRTSGGAYEQYF.

The rearrangement joins TRBV9 to TRBJ2-3; a weak D match, TRBD2 (6 bases). The V and J ends lost 4 bases and 2 bases respectively, with 17 bases between them. Germline CDR1 is SGDLS and CDR2 is YYNGEE. The CDR3 covers 16 residues. In DNA form, the CDR3 reads TGTGCCAGCAGCTCCAGGGCTAGCGACACCACAGATACGCAGTATTTT. Protein: CASSSRASDTTDTQYF.

The chain links TRBV30 to TRBJ1-5; D is possibly TRBD1 (6 bases). Trimming stripped 2 bases from V and 4 bases from J, with 12 bases between. There are 14 residues in the CDR3. Germline CDR1 reads GTSNPN; CDR2 reads SVGIG (reference sequence). The CDR3 DNA follows: TGTGCCTGGAGTAAGGGGGAGGGAAATCAGCCCCAGCATTTT. Translated: CAWSKGEGNQPQHF.

This clone occurred a few times. The V gene is TRBV19, the J gene TRBJ2-1, with D perhaps TRBD2 (5 bases). The CDR3 runs to 15 residues. Per germline, CDR1 LNHDA and CDR2 SQIVND (reference sequence). Trimming took 4 bases from V and 8 from J, leaving 18 bases between them. The CDR3 sequence is CASSTTGLQSYEQFF. The CDR3, as DNA: TGTGCCAGTAGTACGACGGGGTTACAGAGCTATGAGCAGTTCTTC.

The genes are TRBV7-2 and TRBJ2-1, with 9 bases lining up with TRBD2. The CDR3 is made up of 12 amino acids. V trimming: 5 bases; J trimming: 14 bases; junction bases outside the gene matches: 7. The germline V gene has CDR1 SGHTA and CDR2 FQGNSA. The CDR3 DNA sequence: TGTGCCAGCAGCACGATAGCGGGGGTCAAGTTCTTC. Translated: CASSTIAGVKFF.

The chain carries TRBV18 and TRBJ1-2; TRBD1 is a possible D gene (6 bases). The CDR3 extends over 15 amino acids. Trimming took off 6 bases at V and 1 base at J, with 15 bases between the two ends. In germline, CDR1 is KGHSH, CDR2 LQKENI. CDR3 loop: CASSPSTGLNYGYTF. CDR3 nucleotide sequence: TGTGCCAGCTCGCCTTCGACAGGACTTAACTATGGCTACACCTTC.

The J gene is TRBJ2-1, the V gene TRBV2; TRBD2 agrees at 9 bases. Losses at the gene ends were 3 bases for V and 9 bases for J; bases not matched to a gene: 9. The germline CDR1 and CDR2 sequences are SNHLY and FYNNEI. The CDR3 runs 15 residues. The CDR3 here is CASSDAVREGGEQFF. As DNA, the CDR3 is TGTGCCAGCAGTGATGCGGTGCGGGAGGGGGGTGAGCAGTTCTTC.

The gene calls are TRBV30 and TRBJ2-5; 8 bases align to TRBD1. The V gene's germline CDR1 is GTSNPN and CDR2 SVGIG (reference sequence). The CDR3 is 13 amino acids. V shed 3 bases and J 5 bases; nucleotides not matched to a gene: 5. The CDR3: CAWRPGGGETQYF. CDR3 DNA: TGTGCCTGGAGACCAGGGGGCGGTGAGACCCAGTACTTC.

The chain links TRBV29-1 to TRBJ1-1; D is possibly TRBD1 (6 bases). The CDR3 is made up of 14 amino acids. Deletions cut 4 bases from V and 4 bases from J, with 16 bases between. The germline CDR1 and CDR2 sequences are SQVTM and ANQGSEA. CDR3 residues: CSVVARGSFTEAFF. The CDR3 coding sequence is TGCAGCGTTGTGGCTAGGGGGTCCTTCACTGAAGCTTTCTTT.

As concerns this clone: Other nucleotide sequences in the sample specify the same CDR3. This rearrangement joins TRBV2 to TRBJ1-5; unclear D gene. The CDR3 consists of 13 residues. V lost 4 bases, J lost 4 bases, and 8 bases lay in between. Germline CDR1 reads SNHLY; CDR2 reads FYNNEI. The CDR3 protein is CASSGTGNQPQHF. DNA of the CDR3: TGTGCCAGCAGTGGGACGGGAAATCAGCCCCAGCATTTT.

The chain recombines TRBV6-1 with TRBJ2-1; D uncertain. Trimming stripped 2 bases from V and 0 bases from J, with 8 bases between. The CDR3 loop spans 15 amino acids. Per the germline V gene, CDR1 is MNHNS and CDR2 is SASEGT. CDR3 bases: TGTGCCAGCAGTGAATCGGCGGTCTCCTACAATGAGCAGTTCTTC. This encodes CASSESAVSYNEQFF.

The rearrangement links TRBV30 to TRBJ1-2; D is unresolved. This CDR3 is 12 amino acids long. The germline V gene encodes CDR1 GTSNPN and CDR2 SVGIG (reference sequence). V gave up 5 bases and J gave up 6 bases, with 13 bases separating them. Here the CDR3 reads CAWAPTPDGYTF. Written as DNA, the CDR3 is TGTGCCTGGGCCCCAACTCCCGATGGCTACACCTTC.

V gene TRBV12-5 combines with J gene TRBJ2-5, with 7 nucleotides matching TRBD2. The ends lost 1 base at V and 5 bases at J; junction bases unmatched: 7. Germline V gene lookup returns CDR1 LGHNT and CDR2 FRNRAP. This CDR3 is built from 15 residues. This chain's CDR3 is CASGLGDGRMETQYF. CDR3 bases: TGTGCTAGTGGTTTGGGGGACGGGAGGATGGAGACCCAGTACTTC.

CDR3 DNA sequence: TGTGCCGGAGGGAGCGGGGGAGATGAGCAGTTCTTC. This codes for CAGGSGGDEQFF. This chain links TRBV2 with TRBJ2-1, with 8 positions matching TRBD2. CDR3 length: 12 amino acids. The V gene's germline CDR1 is SNHLY and CDR2 FYNNEI. After removal of 11 bases from V and 8 bases from J, the junction contained 8 bases not matched to a gene.

The V gene is TRBV7-9, the J gene TRBJ2-1, with 8 nucleotides matching TRBD2. V was pared by 4 bases and J by 8 bases, with 10 bases of the junction left unmatched. Germline V gene sequence: CDR1 SEHNR, CDR2 FQNEAQ (reference sequence). The CDR3 totals 15 residues. DNA for the CDR3: TGTGCCAGCAGCTCCCCGGGGGGGCCTAAGGATGAGCAGTTCTTC. Translation gives CASSSPGGPKDEQFF.

The rearrangement joins TRBV5-6 to TRBJ1-4; no clear D gene. Germline lookup yields CDR1 SGHDT and CDR2 YYEEEE. V was shortened by 7 bases and J by 10 bases, with 14 bases between the two germline ends. CDR3 size: 12 residues. The DNA of the CDR3 is TGTGCCAGCGAGGAAGAGGGAGGAAAACTGTTTTTT. This encodes CASEEEGGKLFF.

As for this clone: Other DNA variants within this sample encode the same CDR3. The chain combines TRBV6-5 with TRBJ1-1; TRBD1 matches at 11 bases. Losses at the gene ends were 3 bases for V and 6 bases for J; bases not matched to a gene: 3. The CDR3 totals 14 residues. Germline CDR1 reads MNHEY; CDR2 reads SVGAGI. The CDR3, as DNA: TGTGCCAGCAGTTATTCGGACAGGGGGCCTGAAGCTTTCTTT. Protein product: CASSYSDRGPEAFF.

The chain joins TRBV28 to TRBJ1-3; TRBD1 matches 8 bases. Germline-derived CDR1 and CDR2 are MDHEN and SYDVKM. The CDR3 runs to 14 residues. Germline trimming cut 3 bases from V and 2 bases from J; bases unmatched to any gene: 0. The CDR3: CASSFRGPGNTIYF. The CDR3 DNA reads as TGTGCCAGCAGTTTCAGGGGGCCTGGAAACACCATATATTTT.